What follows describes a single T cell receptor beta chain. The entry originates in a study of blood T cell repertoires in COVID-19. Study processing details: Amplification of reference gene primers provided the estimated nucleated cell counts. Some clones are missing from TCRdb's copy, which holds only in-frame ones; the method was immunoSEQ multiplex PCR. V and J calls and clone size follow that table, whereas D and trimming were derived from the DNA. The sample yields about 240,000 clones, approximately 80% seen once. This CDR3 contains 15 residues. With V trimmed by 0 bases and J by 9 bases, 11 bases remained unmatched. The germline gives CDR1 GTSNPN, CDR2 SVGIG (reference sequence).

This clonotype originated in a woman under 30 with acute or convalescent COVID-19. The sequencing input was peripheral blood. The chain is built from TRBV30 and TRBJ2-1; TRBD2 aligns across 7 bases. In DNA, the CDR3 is TGTGCCTGGAGTGTACGAGGGAGGGCCTTGGGTGAGCAGTTCTTC. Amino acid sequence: CAWSVRGRALGEQFF.